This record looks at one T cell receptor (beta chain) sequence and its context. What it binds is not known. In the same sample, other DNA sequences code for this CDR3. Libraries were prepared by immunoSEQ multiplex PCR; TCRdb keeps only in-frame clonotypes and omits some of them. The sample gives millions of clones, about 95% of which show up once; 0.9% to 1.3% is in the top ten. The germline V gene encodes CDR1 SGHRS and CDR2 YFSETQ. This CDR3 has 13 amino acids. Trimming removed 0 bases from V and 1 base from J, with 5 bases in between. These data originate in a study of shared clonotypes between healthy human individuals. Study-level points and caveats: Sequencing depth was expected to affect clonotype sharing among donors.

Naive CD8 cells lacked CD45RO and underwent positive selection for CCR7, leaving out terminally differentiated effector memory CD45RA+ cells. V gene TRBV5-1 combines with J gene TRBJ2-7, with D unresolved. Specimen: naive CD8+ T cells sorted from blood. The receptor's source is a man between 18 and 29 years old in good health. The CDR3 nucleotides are TGCGCCAGCAGCTTGGCGGTGTCCTACGAGCAGTACTTC. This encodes CASSLAVSYEQYF.